This T cell receptor beta chain derives from a study of OX40 agonist ivuxolimab in advanced cancers. Study in general: Hepatocellular carcinoma, melanoma, renal cell or head and neck cancer was diagnosed in the dose-escalation patients. Regarding the study as a whole: Expanded clones tended on average to be more numerous among CD8+ T cells than CD4+. Normalized T-cell clonal expansion was also low in some nonresponders.

The CDR3 is 15 residues long. The V gene's germline CDR1 is SNHLY and CDR2 FYNNEI. The ends lost 3 bases at V and 7 bases at J; junction bases unmatched: 8. The table came from immunoSEQ multiplex PCR; TCRdb's copy has only in-frame clones and leaves some out. The top ten clones hold 0.38% of a sample with tens of thousands of clones, more than 75% of them seen once. As for this clone: The antigen is not known.

The clonotype originates from an adult with an advanced solid tumor such as melanoma, head and neck, liver or kidney cancer. Sequences were derived from CD4+ or CD8+ T cells sorted from blood, sampled in a trial of the OX40 agonist ivuxolimab. The chain is built from TRBV2 and TRBJ2-1, with TRBD2 matching over 8 bases. CDR3 sequence (DNA): TGTGCCAGCAGTGATTGGAGCGGGGGAGGTAATGAGCAGTTCTTC. Protein: CASSDWSGGGNEQFF.